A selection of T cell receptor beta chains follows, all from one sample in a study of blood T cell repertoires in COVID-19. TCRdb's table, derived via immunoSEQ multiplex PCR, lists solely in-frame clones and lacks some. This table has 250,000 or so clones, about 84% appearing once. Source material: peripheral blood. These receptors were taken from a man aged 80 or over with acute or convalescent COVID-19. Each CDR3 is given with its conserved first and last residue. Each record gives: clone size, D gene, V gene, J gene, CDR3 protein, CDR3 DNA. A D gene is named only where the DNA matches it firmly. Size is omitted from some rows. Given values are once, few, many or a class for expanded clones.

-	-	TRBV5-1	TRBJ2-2	CASSSSTGSGTGELFF	TGCGCCAGCAGCTCCTCCACAGGGTCGGGCACCGGGGAGCTGTTTTTT
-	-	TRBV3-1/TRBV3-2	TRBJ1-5	CASSQGRGQPQHF	TGTGCCAGCAGCCAAGGCAGGGGCCAGCCCCAGCATTTT
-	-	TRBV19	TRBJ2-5	CASSIRTLGKETQYF	TGTGCCAGTAGTATACGGACTTTGGGTAAAGAGACCCAGTACTTC
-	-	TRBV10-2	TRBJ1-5	CASSEDRDQPQHF	TGCGCCAGCAGTGAGGACAGAGATCAGCCCCAGCATTTT
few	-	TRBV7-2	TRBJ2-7	CASSLQGTGYEQYF	TGTGCCAGCAGCCTACAGGGAACAGGGTACGAGCAGTACTTC
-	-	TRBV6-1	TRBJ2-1	CASSERAHSRNEQFF	TGTGCCAGCAGTGAGCGGGCCCATTCTAGGAATGAGCAGTTCTTC
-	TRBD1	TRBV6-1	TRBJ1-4	CASSETGSEKLFF	TGTGCCAGCAGTGAGACAGGGTCTGAAAAACTGTTTTTT
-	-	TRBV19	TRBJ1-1	CASSIPGLNTEAFF	TGTGCCAGTAGTATCCCGGGGTTGAACACTGAAGCTTTCTTT
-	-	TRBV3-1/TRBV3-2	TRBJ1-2	CASSQGRGTNYGYTF	TGTGCCAGCAGCCAAGGGAGGGGTACTAACTATGGCTACACCTTC
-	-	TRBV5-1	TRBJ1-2	CASSSQDLYGYTF	TGCGCCAGCAGCTCCCAAGACTTATATGGCTACACCTTC
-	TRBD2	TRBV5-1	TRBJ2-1	CASSFGGRADEQFF	TGCGCCAGCAGCTTCGGCGGGAGGGCCGATGAGCAGTTCTTC
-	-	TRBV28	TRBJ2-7	CASSLLTGYLAYEQYF	TGTGCCAGCAGTTTATTGACCGGGTACTTAGCCTACGAGCAGTACTTC
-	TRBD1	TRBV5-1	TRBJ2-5	CASSAPGQGRGETQYF	TGCGCCAGCAGCGCCCCGGGACAGGGGAGGGGAGAGACCCAGTACTTC
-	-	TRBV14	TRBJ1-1	CASSHAGGASAFF	TGTGCCAGCAGTCATGCGGGGGGCGCGAGTGCTTTCTTT
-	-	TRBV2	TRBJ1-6	CASGYRDGGNSPLHF	TGTGCCAGCGGGTACCGGGACGGGGGTAATTCACCCCTCCACTTT
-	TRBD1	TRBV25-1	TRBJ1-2	CASSEEDRGPYGYTF	TGTGCCAGCAGTGAAGAGGACAGGGGGCCCTATGGCTACACCTTC
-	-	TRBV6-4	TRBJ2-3	CASSMTTTLTDTQYF	TGTGCCAGCAGTATGACTACGACCCTCACAGATACGCAGTATTTT
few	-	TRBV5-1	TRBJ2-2	CASSSTATGELFF	TGCGCCAGCAGCTCGACAGCCACCGGGGAGCTGTTTTTT
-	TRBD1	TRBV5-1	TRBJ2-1	CASSPGQGSEQFF	TGCGCCAGCAGCCCGGGACAGGGAAGTGAGCAGTTCTTC
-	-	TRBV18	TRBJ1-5	CASSPRGPQPQHF	TGTGCCAGCTCACCAAGGGGTCCTCAGCCCCAGCATTTT
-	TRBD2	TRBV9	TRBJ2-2	CASSVATSGGVTGELFF	TGTGCCAGCAGCGTAGCAACTAGCGGGGGCGTCACCGGGGAGCTGTTTTTT
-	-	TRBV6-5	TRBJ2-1	CASSPTWRGIYEQFF	TGTGCCAGCAGTCCCACTTGGCGGGGTATCTATGAGCAGTTCTTC
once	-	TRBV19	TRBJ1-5	CASSSRGNQPQHF	TGTGCCAGTAGCTCCCGGGGGAATCAGCCCCAGCATTTT